The rows below give T cell receptor beta chains drawn from one sample of a study of shared clonotypes between healthy human individuals. The table came from immunoSEQ multiplex PCR; TCRdb's copy has only in-frame clones and leaves some out. Among about 680,000 clones listed, about 92% were seen once. Specimen: naive CD8+ T cells sorted from blood. The receptors were sampled from a man younger than 45 in good health. The CDR3 runs from the conserved cysteine through the conserved F or W. Fields, in order: D gene, clone size, V gene, J gene, CDR3 DNA, CDR3 protein. A D gene is named only where the DNA matches it firmly. A clone size is listed for some rows: how often the clone was seen (once, few, many), or a class if it is expanded.

>TRBD2|.|TRBV29-1|TRBJ2-1
TGCAGCGTTGTCCTAGCGGACTACAATGAGCAGTTCTTC
CSVVLADYNEQFF
>.|few|TRBV27|TRBJ1-2
TGTGCCAGCATCCTCCGCAACGACTATGGCTACACCTTC
CASILRNDYGYTF
>TRBD1|.|TRBV15|TRBJ1-1
TGTGCCACCAGCAGAGATCAGTGGGGGACAGGGGCTTCTGAAGCTTTCTTT
CATSRDQWGTGASEAFF
>TRBD1|.|TRBV2|TRBJ1-4
TGTGCCAGCGGGGACAGGGGGCGGGCTAATGAAAAACTGTTTTTT
CASGDRGRANEKLFF
>.|.|TRBV7-6|TRBJ2-1
TGTGCCAGCAGCCTCCGGAGTAAGGCGTATGAGCAGTTCTTC
CASSLRSKAYEQFF
>.|.|TRBV27|TRBJ2-1
TGTGCCAGCAGTTTATCGGCGGCAGCCCAAAATGAGCAGTTCTTC
CASSLSAAAQNEQFF
>.|.|TRBV5-5|TRBJ1-1
TGTGCCAGCAGCTTGGCCGGCAGGATGAACACTGAAGCTTTCTTT
CASSLAGRMNTEAFF
>.|.|TRBV4-1|TRBJ2-3
TGCGCCAGCGGATGGCGGGACGCTAGCACAGATACGCAGTATTTT
CASGWRDASTDTQYF
>TRBD1|.|TRBV27|TRBJ2-3
TGTGCCAGCAGTCCTTGGGACAGGGGGCTTAAAGATACGCAGTATTTT
CASSPWDRGLKDTQYF
>.|.|TRBV10-3|TRBJ1-3
TGTGCCATCAGTGAGTTAGCGACCGGTAGCTCTGGAAACACCATATATTTT
CAISELATGSSGNTIYF
>TRBD2|.|TRBV28|TRBJ2-7
TGTGCCAGCAGTGGGCCTTCTTGGGGGACTACCTACGAGCAGTACTTC
CASSGPSWGTTYEQYF
>.|.|TRBV28|TRBJ2-3
TGTGCCAGCAGTTTTCTCGTGTTGAGTGATACGCAGTATTTT
CASSFLVLSDTQYF
>TRBD1|.|TRBV29-1|TRBJ2-7
TGCAGCGTACTCGACAGGGCTTACTCCTACGAGCAGTACTTC
CSVLDRAYSYEQYF
>TRBD1|once|TRBV6-4|TRBJ1-1
TGTGCCAGCAGCCCGACAGGGGGCAACACTGAAGCTTTCTTT
CASSPTGGNTEAFF
>.|.|TRBV10-3|TRBJ2-1
TGTGCCATCAGTGCTGGAGTTGGGTGGACCGATGAGCAGTTCTTC
CAISAGVGWTDEQFF
>.|few|TRBV27|TRBJ1-3
TGTGCCAGCAGTTTATCGTTAAGAAACACCATATATTTT
CASSLSLRNTIYF
>.|once|TRBV9|TRBJ2-7
TGTGCCAGCAGCGCAGAGACAGGAAGCTCCTACGAGCAGTACTTC
CASSAETGSSYEQYF
>.|.|TRBV20-1|TRBJ2-5
TGCAGTGAAACGGCTCTAGAGACCCAGTACTTC
CSETALETQYF
>.|.|TRBV27|TRBJ2-3
TGTGCCAGCGCAAATTCAGGGGCCACAGATACGCAGTATTTT
CASANSGATDTQYF
>.|.|TRBV18|TRBJ1-1
TGTGCCAGCTCACCTGGGGGGATGAACACTGAAGCTTTCTTT
CASSPGGMNTEAFF